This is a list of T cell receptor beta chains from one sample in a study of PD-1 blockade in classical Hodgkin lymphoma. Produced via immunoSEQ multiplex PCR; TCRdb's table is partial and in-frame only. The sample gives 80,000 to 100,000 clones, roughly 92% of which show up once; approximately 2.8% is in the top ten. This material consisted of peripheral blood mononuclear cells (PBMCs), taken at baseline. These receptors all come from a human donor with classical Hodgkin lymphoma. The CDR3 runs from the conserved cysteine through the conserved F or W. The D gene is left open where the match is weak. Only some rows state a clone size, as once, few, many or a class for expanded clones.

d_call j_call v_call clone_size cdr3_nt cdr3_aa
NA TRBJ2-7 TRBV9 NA TGTGCCAGCAGCGTGGGGGGACGCCTCTACGAGCAGTACTTC CASSVGGRLYEQYF
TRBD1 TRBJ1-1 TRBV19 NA TGTGCCAGTATCGAACAGGGGGATCATGGTGAAGCTTTCTTT CASIEQGDHGEAFF
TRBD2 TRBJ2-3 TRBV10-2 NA TGCGCCACCAAGGGGTTAGGACTAGCGGGAGGGCCCGCAGATACGCAGTATTTT CATKGLGLAGGPADTQYF
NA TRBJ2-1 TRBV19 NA TGTGCCAGTAGTAGAAGAGAGAATGAGCAGTTCTTC CASSRRENEQFF
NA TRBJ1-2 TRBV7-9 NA TGTGCCAGCAGCTTAGCGAGGGGGGGCGATGGCTACACCTTC CASSLARGGDGYTF
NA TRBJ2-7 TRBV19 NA TGTGCCAGTAGCCCCTCGTCCCTCTCCTACGAGCAGTACTTC CASSPSSLSYEQYF
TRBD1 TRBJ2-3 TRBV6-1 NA TGTGCCAGCAGTGAAGTCAGGGGGCGCACAGATACGCAGTATTTT CASSEVRGRTDTQYF
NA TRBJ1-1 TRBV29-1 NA TGCAGCGTTTCGGGGGGCGGGGGCACTGAAGCTTTCTTT CSVSGGGGTEAFF
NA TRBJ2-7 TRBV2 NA TGTGCCAGCAGTGGCGATAGCTACGAGCAGTACTTC CASSGDSYEQYF
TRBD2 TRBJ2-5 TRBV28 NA TGTGCCAGCAGTAGGCGTCTCGGGACTAGCGGGAGCGGATTTGAGACCCAGTACTTC CASSRRLGTSGSGFETQYF
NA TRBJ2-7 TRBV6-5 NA TGTGCCAGCAGTTACTCGGGCAGGGGGGAATACGAGCAGTACTTC CASSYSGRGEYEQYF
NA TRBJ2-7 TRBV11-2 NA TGTGCCAGCACCCCGGGGGCGGGGGCCGCAGACTTC CASTPGAGAADF
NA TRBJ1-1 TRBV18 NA TGTGCCAGCTCCCCCGACCAGCAGTCCCGAAGAAGGGGACTCTTT CASSPDQQSRRRGLF
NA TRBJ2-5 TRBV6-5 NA TGTGCCAGCAGTTACTCGATCGGGTTGGGACAAGAGACCCAGTACTTC CASSYSIGLGQETQYF
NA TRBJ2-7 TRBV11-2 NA TGTGCCAGCAGCTTGAGGGAGGGGGGCTCCTACGAGCAGTACTTC CASSLREGGSYEQYF
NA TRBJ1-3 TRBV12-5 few TGTGCTAGTTTCAGAGCCCCTGGAAACACCATATATTTT CASFRAPGNTIYF
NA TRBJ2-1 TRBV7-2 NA TGTGCCAGCAGCTTAGTGGAGGGTAAGCAGTTCTTC CASSLVEGKQFF
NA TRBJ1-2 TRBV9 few TGTGCCAGCAGCGTAGGGACAGCCGGCTATGGCTACACCTTC CASSVGTAGYGYTF
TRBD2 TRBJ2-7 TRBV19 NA TGTGCCAGTAGTAATCCCCGGGCGGGAGGGAGCTACGAGCAGTACTTC CASSNPRAGGSYEQYF
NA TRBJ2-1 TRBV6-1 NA TGTGCCAGCCGGGGTTATTCCTACAATGAGCAGTTCTTC CASRGYSYNEQFF
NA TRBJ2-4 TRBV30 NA TGTGCCTGGGGGACCTACTCAAACATTCAGTACTTC CAWGTYSNIQYF
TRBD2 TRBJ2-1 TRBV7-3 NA TGTGCCAGCAGCATGGGACTAGCCGACAGCAATGAGCAGTTCTTC CASSMGLADSNEQFF
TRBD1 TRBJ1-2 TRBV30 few TGTGCCGGAACCCAACAGGGGAGTAGGAACTATGGCTACACCTTC CAGTQQGSRNYGYTF
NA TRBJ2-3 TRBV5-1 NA TGCGCCAGCAGCTTTTTTACCCGGGACTTGAGGGGGGACACGCAGTATTTT CASSFFTRDLRGDTQYF
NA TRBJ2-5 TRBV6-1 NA TGTGCCAGCAGTGAGCCTGACTGGTACCAAGAGACCCAGTACTTC CASSEPDWYQETQYF
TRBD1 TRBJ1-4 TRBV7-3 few TGTGGCGTGTGGGACAGATTAGAAAAACTGTTTTTT CGVWDRLEKLFF
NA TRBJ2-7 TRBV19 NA TGTGCCAGTAGTGTCGACAGAGCCTACGAGCAGTACTTC CASSVDRAYEQYF
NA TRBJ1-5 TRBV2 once TGTGCCAGCAGTGAAGCTTCGACTCCGGGAAAGAGTCAGCATTTT CASSEASTPGKSQHF
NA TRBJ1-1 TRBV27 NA TGTGCCAGCAGTTTGTTGGGGGGCCTCATGAACACTGAAGCTTTCTTT CASSLLGGLMNTEAFF
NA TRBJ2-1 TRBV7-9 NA TGTGCCAGCAGCTCCCAGGTCCCGCTAGAGGGGGACAATGAGCAGTTCTTC CASSSQVPLEGDNEQFF
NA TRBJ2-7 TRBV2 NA TGTGCCAGCAGCGGGGGCCACCTCTCCTACGAGCAGTACTTC CASSGGHLSYEQYF
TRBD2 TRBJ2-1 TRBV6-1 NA TGTGCCAGCAGACCCGGACTAGCGGCACACAATGAGCAGTTCTTC CASRPGLAAHNEQFF
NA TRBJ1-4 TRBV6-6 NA TGTGCCAGCAGTTTCACAGAGGATGAAAAACTGTTTTTT CASSFTEDEKLFF
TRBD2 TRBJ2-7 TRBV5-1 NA TGCGCCAGCAGCTTCTCTAGCGGGAGAAATAGAGGCGAGCAGTACTTC CASSFSSGRNRGEQYF
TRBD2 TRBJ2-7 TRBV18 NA TGTGCCAGCTCACCTCCGGAGGGACTAGCGACTAGCGAGCAGTACTTC CASSPPEGLATSEQYF
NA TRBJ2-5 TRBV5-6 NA TGTGCCAGCAGGAGAGGGACGGAGACCCAGTACTTC CASRRGTETQYF
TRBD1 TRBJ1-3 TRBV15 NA TGTGCCACCCGATCCGGGACAGGGCTACCAAACACCATATATTTT CATRSGTGLPNTIYF
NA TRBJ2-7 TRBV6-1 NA TGTGCCAGCCACGGGGCCTACGAGCAGTACTTC CASHGAYEQYF
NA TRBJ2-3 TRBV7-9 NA TGTGCCAGCAGCGAAACAGGAGCCACAGATACGCAGTATTTT CASSETGATDTQYF
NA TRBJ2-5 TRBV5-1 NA TGCGCCAGCAGCTTGGATTCTGTCCAAGAGACCCAGTACTTC CASSLDSVQETQYF
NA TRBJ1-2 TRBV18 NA TGTGCCAGCTCACCCCGGGACAAGGGGGGGTCGGATGGCTACACCTTC CASSPRDKGGSDGYTF
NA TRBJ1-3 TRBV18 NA TGTGCCAGCTCACCACTCCCGGGACCGAGCTCTGGAAACACCATATATTTT CASSPLPGPSSGNTIYF
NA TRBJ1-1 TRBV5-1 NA TGCGCCAGCAGCTTAGCCGCCGACAGGTACACTGAAGCTTTCTTT CASSLAADRYTEAFF
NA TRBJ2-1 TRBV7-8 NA TGTGCCAGCAGCGTCGACGGGAGCTCCTACAATGAGCAGTTCTTC CASSVDGSSYNEQFF